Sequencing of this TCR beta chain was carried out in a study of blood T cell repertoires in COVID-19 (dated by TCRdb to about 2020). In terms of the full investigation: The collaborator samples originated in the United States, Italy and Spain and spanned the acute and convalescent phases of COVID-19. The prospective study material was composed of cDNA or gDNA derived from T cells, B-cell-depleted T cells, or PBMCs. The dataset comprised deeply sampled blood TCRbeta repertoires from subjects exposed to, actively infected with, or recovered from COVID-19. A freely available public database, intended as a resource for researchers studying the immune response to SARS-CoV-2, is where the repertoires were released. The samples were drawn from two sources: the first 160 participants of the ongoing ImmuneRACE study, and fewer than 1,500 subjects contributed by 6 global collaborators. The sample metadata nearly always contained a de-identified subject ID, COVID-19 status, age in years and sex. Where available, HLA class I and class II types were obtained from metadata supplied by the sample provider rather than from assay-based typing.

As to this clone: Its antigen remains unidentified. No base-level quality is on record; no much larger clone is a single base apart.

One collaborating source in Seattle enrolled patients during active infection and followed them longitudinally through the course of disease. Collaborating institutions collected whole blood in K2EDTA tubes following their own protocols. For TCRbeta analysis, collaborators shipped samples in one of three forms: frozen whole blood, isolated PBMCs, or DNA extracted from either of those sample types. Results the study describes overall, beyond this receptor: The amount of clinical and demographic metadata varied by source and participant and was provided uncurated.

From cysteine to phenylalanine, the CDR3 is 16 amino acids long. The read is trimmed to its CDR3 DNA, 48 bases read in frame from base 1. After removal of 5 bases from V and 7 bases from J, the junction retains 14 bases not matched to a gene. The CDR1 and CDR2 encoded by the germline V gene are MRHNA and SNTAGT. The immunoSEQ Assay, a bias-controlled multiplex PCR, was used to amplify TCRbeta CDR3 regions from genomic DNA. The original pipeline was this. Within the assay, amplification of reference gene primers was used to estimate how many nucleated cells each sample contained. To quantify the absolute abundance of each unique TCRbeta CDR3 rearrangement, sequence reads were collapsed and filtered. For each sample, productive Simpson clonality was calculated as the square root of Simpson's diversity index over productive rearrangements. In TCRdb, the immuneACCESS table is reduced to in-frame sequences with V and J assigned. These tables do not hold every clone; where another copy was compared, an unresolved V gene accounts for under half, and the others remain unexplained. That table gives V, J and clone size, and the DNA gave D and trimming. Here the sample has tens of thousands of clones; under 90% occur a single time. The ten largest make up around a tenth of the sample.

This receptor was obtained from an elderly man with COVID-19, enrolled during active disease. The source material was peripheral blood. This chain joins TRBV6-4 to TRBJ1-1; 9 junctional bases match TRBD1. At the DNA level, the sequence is TGTGCCAGCAGTCTGGAGGGGACAGGGTGTGTAGGTGAAGCTTTCTTT. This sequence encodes CASSLEGTGCVGEAFF.